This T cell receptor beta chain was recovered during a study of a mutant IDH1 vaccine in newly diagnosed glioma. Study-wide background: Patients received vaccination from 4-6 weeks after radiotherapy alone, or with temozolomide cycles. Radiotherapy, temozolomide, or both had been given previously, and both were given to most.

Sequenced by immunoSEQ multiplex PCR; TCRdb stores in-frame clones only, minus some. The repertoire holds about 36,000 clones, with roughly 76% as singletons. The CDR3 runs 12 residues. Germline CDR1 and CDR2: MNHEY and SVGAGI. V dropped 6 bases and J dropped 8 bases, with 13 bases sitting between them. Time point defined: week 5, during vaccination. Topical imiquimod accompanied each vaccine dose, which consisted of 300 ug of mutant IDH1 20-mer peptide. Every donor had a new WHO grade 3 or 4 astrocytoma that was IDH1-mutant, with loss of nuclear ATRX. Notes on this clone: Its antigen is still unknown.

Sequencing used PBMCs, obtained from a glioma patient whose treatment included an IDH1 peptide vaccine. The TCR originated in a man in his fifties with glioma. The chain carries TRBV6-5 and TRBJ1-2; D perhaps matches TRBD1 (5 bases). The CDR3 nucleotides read TGTGCCAGCAGCGACGACAGCTACGGCTACACCTTC. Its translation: CASSDDSYGYTF.